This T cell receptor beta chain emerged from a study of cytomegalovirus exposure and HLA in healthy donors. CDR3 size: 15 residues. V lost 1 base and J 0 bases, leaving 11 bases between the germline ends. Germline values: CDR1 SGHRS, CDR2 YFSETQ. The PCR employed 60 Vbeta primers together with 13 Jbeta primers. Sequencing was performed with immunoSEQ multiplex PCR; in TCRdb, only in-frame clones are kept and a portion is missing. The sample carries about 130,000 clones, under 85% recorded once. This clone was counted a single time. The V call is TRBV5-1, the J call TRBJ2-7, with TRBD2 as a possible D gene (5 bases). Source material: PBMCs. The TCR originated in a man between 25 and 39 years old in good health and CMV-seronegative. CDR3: CASSLSGGGSYEQYF. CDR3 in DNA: TGCGCCAGCAGCTTGTCAGGTGGAGGCTCCTACGAGCAGTACTTC.